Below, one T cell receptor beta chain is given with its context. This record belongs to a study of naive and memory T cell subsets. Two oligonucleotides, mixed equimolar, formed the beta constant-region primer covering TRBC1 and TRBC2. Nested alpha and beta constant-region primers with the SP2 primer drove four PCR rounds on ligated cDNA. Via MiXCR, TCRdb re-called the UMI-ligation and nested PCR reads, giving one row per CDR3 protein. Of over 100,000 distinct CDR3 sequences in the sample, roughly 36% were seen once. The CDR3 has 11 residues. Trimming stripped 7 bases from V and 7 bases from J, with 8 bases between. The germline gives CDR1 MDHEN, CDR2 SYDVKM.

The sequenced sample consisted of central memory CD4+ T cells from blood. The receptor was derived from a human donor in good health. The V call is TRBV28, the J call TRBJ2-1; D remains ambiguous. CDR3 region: CASTKWNEQFF. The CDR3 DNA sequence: TGTGCCAGCACTAAGTGGAATGAGCAGTTCTTC.